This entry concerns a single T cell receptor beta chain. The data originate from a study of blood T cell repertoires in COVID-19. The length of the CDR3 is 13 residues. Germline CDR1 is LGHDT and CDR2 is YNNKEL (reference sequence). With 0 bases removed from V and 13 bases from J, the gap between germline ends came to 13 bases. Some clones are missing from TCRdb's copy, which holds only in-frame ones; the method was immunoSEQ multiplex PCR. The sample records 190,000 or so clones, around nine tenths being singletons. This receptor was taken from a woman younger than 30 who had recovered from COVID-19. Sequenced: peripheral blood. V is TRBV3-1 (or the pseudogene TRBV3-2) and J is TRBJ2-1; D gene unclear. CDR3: CASSQDPPGGQFF. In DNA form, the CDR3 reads TGTGCCAGCAGCCAAGATCCCCCCGGCGGCCAGTTCTTC.